The entry below describes one T cell receptor (beta chain). Its target antigen remains unknown. The input lacks base qualities; no much larger clone sits a single base away. For the CD8 naive samples, CD45RO-negative cells were positively selected for CCR7, yielding a CD45RA+CCR7+ population from which TemRA cells were excluded. Donors were healthy HIV-negative adults with no recently reported acute infections or vaccinations. All donors were Caucasian adults living in Nashville, Tennessee, USA. Blood was obtained by leukapheresis, after which PBMCs were separated by Ficoll-Histopaque density gradient centrifugation and cryopreserved in liquid nitrogen vapor phase. Analytical flow cytometry was used to check the purity and quantity of every magnetically sorted T cell population. Each sorted fraction had its genomic DNA isolated and then quantified by UV absorbance on a Nanodrop 2000c. The source of the sample is a study of shared clonotypes between healthy human individuals (dated by TCRdb to the early 2020s). Some background on the complete study: Three men and two women, aged 18 to 49 years, made up the cohort. For each donor, CD4 naive and CD4 memory were each run on three plates, CD8 naive on two plates, and CD8 memory on one plate. To estimate repertoire size and how much clonotype sharing occurs between individuals, the study deeply sequenced the blood TCR repertoires of about five healthy adults. Different laboratories and diverse techniques were used to prepare libraries and sequence TCR repertoires, to increase sequencing depth and limit assay-specific biases. Between about 0.85 and 10 billion PBMCs per donor were obtained by leukapheresis. Here is what the overall study found, with its caveats: Sharing across several donors was observed for approximately 4.6% of naive CD4, over 3% of naive CD8, about 2.3% of memory CD4, and roughly 0.4% of memory CD8 clonotypes. Based on pairwise subsampling, the degree of clonotype sharing among donors was expected to be affected by sequencing depth. Because the study included only a small number of donors, the genetic and exposure-history diversity represented was limited. Only blood was sampled, and tissue TCR repertoires likely differ from those in blood. Even with the large sequencing depth, rarefaction of the sorted-subset datasets indicated that sequencing was incomplete. Compared with non-shared clonotypes, the clonotypes found in all four sorted-subset donors had higher generation probabilities. Naive subsets generally had larger estimated clonotype richness than memory subsets.

Using the deep immunoSEQ assay, TCR CDR3 regions were amplified from genomic DNA by multiplex PCR. For each cell subset, the extracted genomic DNA was distributed evenly across all wells of several immunoSEQ 96-well plates, and each plate served as one replicate. For sorted subsets, each replicate PCR was loaded with roughly 190 ng genomic DNA, equivalent to 30,000 or so T cell genomes. Purified libraries were quantified with a Qubit 3.0 fluorometer, sized on a Bioanalyzer 2100, and re-quantified with the KAPA Library Quantification kit. Each immunoSEQ 96-well plate was sequenced on its own single-read 150-cycle Illumina NextSeq 550 flow cell. The source study handled its data this way. Because the immunoSEQ output included only junctional sequences and no quality scores, the filtering could not be the same as the filtering used for full-length reads. Sequences were annotated with PyIR, a Python wrapper for IgBLAST v1.9, and V/J genes and CDR3 were assigned using IMGT germline references. Reads were filtered out if the reads had weak V/J assignments (E-value above 1e-6), no CDR3, stop codons, out-of-frame junctions, or ambiguous translated residues. A V3J clonotype was defined by an identical inferred V gene, J gene, and CDR3 amino acid sequence. To compute the percentage overlap between repertoires, the number of shared unique clonotypes was divided by the size of the smaller repertoire. Repertoire richness was assessed with RTK rarefaction, the Chao1 estimator, and Recon v2.1 estimates of unobserved clonotypes. Generation probabilities for all TCRbeta clonotypes obtained by the gDNA method from a few donors were computed using OLGA. TCRdb's version of the immuneACCESS table is confined to in-frame rearrangements and falls short of the full clone set. An unresolved V gene accounts for under half of the shortfall where checked; the remainder is of unknown origin. V and J calls and clone size are as listed in that table; D and trimming were resolved from the DNA. The sample table records around 610,000 clones; about 96% of these occur just once. Less than 0.12% of the sample belongs to the ten largest clones.

This TCR came from a woman aged 30 to 39 in good health. The specimen was naive CD8+ T cells sorted from blood. The cell subset or site tag for this specimen amounts to: CD45RA+CCR7+.

The CDR3 region has the sequence CASSSDLNEQFF. The base sequence is TGTGCCAGCAGTTCCGACTTAAATGAGCAGTTCTTC. The V gene is TRBV28 and the J gene is TRBJ2-1, with the identity of the D gene unclear. V was cut back by 4 bases and J by 7 bases, leaving a gap of 8 bases between them. Looking up the germline V gene yields CDR1 MDHEN and CDR2 SYDVKM. Reading from cysteine to phenylalanine, the CDR3 counts 12 amino acids. The DNA shown is the 36-base CDR3, in frame from base 1.